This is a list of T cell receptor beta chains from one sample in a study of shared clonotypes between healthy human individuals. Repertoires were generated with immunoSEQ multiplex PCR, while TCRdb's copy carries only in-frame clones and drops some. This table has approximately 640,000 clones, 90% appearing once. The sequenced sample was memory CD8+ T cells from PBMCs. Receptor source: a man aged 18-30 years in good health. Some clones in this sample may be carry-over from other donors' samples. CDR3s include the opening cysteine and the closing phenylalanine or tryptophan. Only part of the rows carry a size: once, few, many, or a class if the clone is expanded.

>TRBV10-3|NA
CAISGVLFNTGELFF
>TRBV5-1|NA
CASSWGLAGVYQETQYF
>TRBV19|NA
CASSISSGPYNEQFF
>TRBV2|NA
CASWQGTATNEKLFF
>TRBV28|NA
CASSPLPSTDTQYF
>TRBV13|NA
CASSGTDTGGAYEQYF
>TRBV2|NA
CATSQMGGWTDTQYF
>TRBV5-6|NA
CASSPDSGGMDTQYF
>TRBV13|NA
CASSLGGGRADTQYF
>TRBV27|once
CASSQTSGRADTQYF
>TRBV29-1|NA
CSVLSGRDRYEQYF
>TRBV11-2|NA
CASSLGVLAGSEQYF
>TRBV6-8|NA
CASSGPGLAGEGETQYF
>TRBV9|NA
CASSVSGGALSEQYF
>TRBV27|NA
CASSPIGASSSYEQYF
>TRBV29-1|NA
CSGGRSYYEQYF
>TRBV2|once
CASSGYSGHTVYGYTF
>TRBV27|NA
CASSPPRGEQYF
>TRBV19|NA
CASRVGNTGELFF
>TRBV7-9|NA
CASTDRTGTYTEAFF
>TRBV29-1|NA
CSVRTSGSYEQYF
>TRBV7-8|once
CASSLDRDEQYF
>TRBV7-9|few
CASSIQGGQAEAFF
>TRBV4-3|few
CASSQDLAGLTGELFF
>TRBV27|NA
CASSPHGTSGYEQYF
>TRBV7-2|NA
CASSPSRGREGNEKLFF
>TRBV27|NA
CASSSQPGQLNTEAFF
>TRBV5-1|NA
CASSLNVVTYGYTF
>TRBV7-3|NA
CASSPDGDSYEQYF
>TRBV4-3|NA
CASSQDVGRTYEQYF
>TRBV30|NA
CAWSITDTQYF